Each of the 32 T cell receptor beta chains below was sequenced from the same sample in a study of T cell responses to AZD1222 COVID-19 vaccine. TCRdb's table, derived via immunoSEQ multiplex PCR, lists solely in-frame clones and lacks some. Of 120,000 or so clones in the sample, more than 70% are singletons; the top ten hold approximately 5%. Here the sequenced sample was peripheral blood, taken on day 0 of AZD1222 vaccination. The source is an adult in good health.

The V and J genes are TRBV19 and TRBJ2-5, with 9 positions matching TRBD1. The CDR3 runs 16 residues. Per germline, CDR1 LNHDA and CDR2 SQIVND (reference sequence). With 2 bases clipped from V and 5 bases from J, the junction kept 9 bases outside the gene matches. CDR3 bases: TGTGCCAGTAGTATAACCCCCGGGACAGGGTCGGAGACCCAGTACTTC. Encoded protein: CASSITPGTGSETQYF.

The rearrangement links TRBV18 to TRBJ2-7; 7 positions agree with TRBD1. Trimming cost V 2 bases and J 5 bases; bases outside gene matches: 6. This CDR3 spans 14 amino acids. CDR1 and CDR2 from the germline V gene are KGHSH and LQKENI. CDR3 region: CASSPRQGENEQYF. CDR3 DNA sequence: TGTGCCAGCTCACCAAGACAGGGAGAGAACGAGCAGTACTTC.

This clone was observed a single time. J is TRBJ1-2 and V is TRBV20-1; a possible D gene is TRBD1 (6 bases). Germline CDR1 is DFQATT and CDR2 is SNEGSKA (reference sequence). Trimming took 3 bases from V and 2 from J, leaving 10 bases between them. The CDR3 contains 13 residues. The CDR3 coding sequence is TGCAGTGCTAGTCACAGGGACAACTATGGCTACACCTTC. This sequence encodes CSASHRDNYGYTF.

The rearrangement uses TRBV3-1 (or the pseudogene TRBV3-2) and TRBJ2-3; D is possibly TRBD2 (6 bases). The CDR3 covers 16 residues. Germline V gene lookup returns CDR1 LGHDT and CDR2 YNNKEL (reference sequence). V was shortened by 3 bases and J by 5 bases, with 18 bases between the two germline ends. The CDR3 loop reads CASSQRGSGEEDTQYF. DNA for the CDR3: TGTGCCAGCAGCCAGAGGGGATCGGGGGAGGAAGATACGCAGTATTTT.

V and J are TRBV27 and TRBJ2-7; 10 bases map to TRBD2. The CDR3 loop spans 15 amino acids. Germline loops: CDR1 MNHEY, CDR2 SMNVEV (reference sequence). With V trimmed by 5 bases and J by 0 bases, 4 bases remained unmatched. The CDR3 sequence: CASSKAGGNSYEQYF. DNA for the CDR3: TGTGCCAGCAGTAAAGCGGGGGGGAACTCCTACGAGCAGTACTTC.

This clone was counted a single time. This chain uses TRBV7-9 with TRBJ1-1; no firm D call. The CDR3 extends over 14 amino acids. V lost 5 bases and J lost 1, with 11 bases in between. CDR1 and CDR2 (germline): SEHNR, FQNEAQ (reference sequence). The CDR3, as DNA: TGTGCCAGCAGCGCCGGGGTGGGGAACACTGAAGCTTTCTTT. Translated: CASSAGVGNTEAFF. The full variable domain, completed using reference TRBV7-9 and TRBJ1-1, is DTGVSQNPRHKITKRGQNVTFRCDPISEHNRLYWYRQTLGQGPEFLTYFQNEAQLEKSRLLSDRFSAERPKGSFSTLEIQRTEQGDSAMYLCASSAGVGNTEAFFGQGTRLTVV.

This clone was seen a handful of times. This chain connects TRBV18 to TRBJ2-1; the match to TRBD1 covers 7 bases. This CDR3 is built from 17 residues. Germline-derived CDR1 and CDR2 are KGHSH and LQKENI. V lost 0 bases and J lost 4; bases outside the gene matches: 9. The CDR3 DNA sequence: TGTGCCAGCTCACCACCGGGGAAGGGGGCCCTTTACAATGAGCAGTTCTTC. Translating gives CASSPPGKGALYNEQFF.

The chain has TRBV10-2 and TRBJ2-7; TRBD1 is a possible D gene (5 bases). The CDR3 sequence is 12 residues long. V was cut by 2 bases and J by 5 bases, with 7 bases left in between. Germline CDR1 and CDR2: WSHSY and SAAADI. This CDR3 reads CASSEQGNEQYF. The CDR3, as DNA: TGCGCCAGCAGTGAGCAGGGCAACGAGCAGTACTTC.

The J gene is TRBJ1-2, the V gene TRBV14; D call uncertain. Germline V gene data show CDR1 as SGHDN and CDR2 as FVKESK. The CDR3 loop spans 14 amino acids. The V end was cut by 0 bases, the J end by 2 bases, with 7 bases between. CDR3 DNA sequence: TGTGCCAGCAGCCAAGACAGGTTAAACTATGGCTACACCTTC. Translation: CASSQDRLNYGYTF.

The V gene is TRBV7-3, the J gene TRBJ2-3, with D possibly being TRBD2 (6 bases). The CDR3 is 15 amino acids. CDR1 is SGHTA, CDR2 FQGTGA, per germline. Trimming took off 5 bases at V and 1 base at J, with 13 bases between the two ends. The chain's CDR3 is CASSAGTGRTDTQYF. In DNA form, the CDR3 reads TGTGCCAGCAGCGCCGGGACTGGCCGCACAGATACGCAGTATTTT. The variable domain in full, with the rest retrieved from reference TRBV7-3 and TRBJ2-3, is GAGVSQTPSNKVTEKGKYVELRCDPISGHTALYWYRQSLGQGPEFLIYFQGTGAADDSGLPNDRFFAVRPEGSVSTLKIQRTERGDSAVYLCASSAGTGRTDTQYFGPGTRLTVL.

The chain joins TRBV7-2 to TRBJ1-6, with 7 bases fitting TRBD1. The CDR3 contains 15 residues. Germline-derived CDR1 and CDR2 are SGHTA and FQGNSA. The V gene end was trimmed by 8 bases and the J gene end by 7 bases; junction bases not matched to a gene: 11. The CDR3 sequence is CASGRVGRGNSPLHF. DNA of the CDR3: TGTGCCAGCGGCCGGGTTGGCAGGGGGAATTCACCCCTCCACTTT.

The CDR3 region is CATSRYRQGGGETQYF. The CDR3 nucleotides are TGTGCCACCAGCAGATACCGCCAGGGGGGTGGAGAGACCCAGTACTTC. V usage is TRBV15 and J usage is TRBJ2-5, with D possibly TRBD1 on 7 matching bases. The CDR3 is 16 amino acids. The V end was cut by 2 bases, the J end by 4 bases, with 17 bases between. The V gene's germline CDR1 is LNHNV and CDR2 YYDKDF (reference sequence).

The chain employs TRBV24-1 and TRBJ2-2; 9 bases map to TRBD1. With 4 bases clipped from V and 3 bases from J, the junction kept 11 bases outside the gene matches. Germline-derived CDR1 and CDR2 are KGHDR and SFDVKD. The CDR3 sequence is 18 residues long. The CDR3 sequence: CATSDTSGTGFDTGELFF. In DNA form, the CDR3 reads TGTGCCACCAGTGACACCTCCGGGACAGGGTTTGACACCGGGGAGCTGTTTTTT.

The chain has TRBV7-9 and TRBJ2-7; 8 positions agree with TRBD1. The J segment lost 2 bases and the V segment lost 1 base, leaving 4 bases of the junction unmatched. Germline assignment: CDR1 SEHNR and CDR2 FQNEAQ (reference sequence). CDR3 length: 15 amino acids. CDR3: CASSLGQGAAYEQYF. CDR3 coding DNA: TGTGCCAGCAGCTTAGGGCAGGGGGCCGCCTACGAGCAGTACTTC.

V gene TRBV6-2 or TRBV6-3 combines with J gene TRBJ1-4; D call uncertain. The V gene lost 0 bases and the J gene lost 5 bases, with 7 bases spanning the gap. The length of the CDR3 is 14 residues. Germline loops: CDR1 MNHEY, CDR2 SVGEGT. CDR3 residues: CASSYSMPNEKLFF. CDR3 nucleotides: TGTGCCAGCAGTTACTCGATGCCGAATGAAAAACTGTTTTTT.

The chain combines TRBV7-6 with TRBJ2-2, with 13 nucleotides matching TRBD2. This CDR3 has 15 residues. Looked up from germline, CDR1 is SGHVS and CDR2 is FNYEAQ. J was trimmed by 7 bases and V by 3 bases; bases with no gene match: 2. CDR3 in DNA: TGTGCCAGCAGCTTGACTAGCGGGGGGCACGGGGAGCTGTTTTTT. As protein: CASSLTSGGHGELFF.

This chain uses TRBV6-2 or TRBV6-3 with TRBJ1-2; 7 positions match TRBD1. This CDR3 spans 13 amino acids. V lost 0 bases and J lost 6; bases outside the gene matches: 1. From germline, CDR1 is MNHEY and CDR2 SVGEGT. CDR3 loop: CASSYSTGHGYTF. In nucleotides, the CDR3 is TGTGCCAGCAGTTACTCGACAGGGCATGGCTACACCTTC.

V usage is TRBV7-2 and J usage is TRBJ2-1; 10 nucleotides agree with TRBD2. This CDR3 has 17 residues. After removal of 3 bases from V and 7 bases from J, the junction contained 12 bases not matched to a gene. Germline loops: CDR1 SGHTA, CDR2 FQGNSA. The CDR3 region is CASSLGSSGGGWNEQFF. In DNA, the CDR3 is TGTGCCAGCAGCTTGGGGTCTAGCGGGGGTGGTTGGAATGAGCAGTTCTTC.

J is TRBJ2-3 and V is TRBV18; 12 bases line up with TRBD2. CDR3 length equals 16 residues. The V gene end was trimmed by 6 bases and the J gene end by 5 bases; junction bases not matched to a gene: 9. Germline CDR1 is KGHSH and CDR2 is LQKENI. DNA for the CDR3: TGTGCCAGCTCCCAAGGACTAGCGGGGATGGTAGATACGCAGTATTTT. It translates to CASSQGLAGMVDTQYF. Supplemented by reference TRBV18 and TRBJ2-3, the full variable domain reads NAGVMQNPRHLVRRRGQEARLRCSPMKGHSHVYWYRQLPEEGLKFMVYLQKENIIDESGMPKERFSAEFPKEGPSILRIQQVVRGDSAAYFCASSQGLAGMVDTQYFGPGTRLTVL.

The V gene is TRBV11-2, the J gene TRBJ1-5; unclear D gene. This CDR3 is 13 amino acids long. V was cut by 3 bases and J by 1 base, with 4 bases left in between. The germline CDR1 and CDR2 sequences are SGHAT and FQNNGV. This chain's CDR3 is CASSFDSNQPQHF. The CDR3, as DNA: TGTGCCAGCAGCTTCGACAGCAATCAGCCCCAGCATTTT.

The CDR3 nucleotides are TGTGCCAGCAGCCGGGGAGGGACGGACGGACATGAGCAGTTCTTC. It is translated as CASSRGGTDGHEQFF. The rearrangement links TRBV7-9 to TRBJ2-1; 7 bases agree with TRBD2. Germline loops: CDR1 SEHNR, CDR2 FQNEAQ (reference sequence). Losses at the gene ends were 5 bases for V and 8 bases for J; bases not matched to a gene: 12. The CDR3 has 15 residues. Filled out from reference TRBV7-9 and TRBJ2-1, the complete variable domain reads DTGVSQNPRHKITKRGQNVTFRCDPISEHNRLYWYRQTLGQGPEFLTYFQNEAQLEKSRLLSDRFSAERPKGSFSTLEIQRTEQGDSAMYLCASSRGGTDGHEQFFGPGTRLTVL.

This clone came up a few times. The chain links TRBV11-2 to TRBJ2-7; D may be TRBD2 (5 bases). Germline CDR1 reads SGHAT; CDR2 reads FQNNGV. Between the trimmed V and J ends, which lost 0 bases and 6 bases, there was a span of 12 bases. The CDR3 has 14 residues. In DNA, the CDR3 is TGTGCCAGCAGCTTAGAGGCCCGGGATCGCGAGCAGTACTTC. It translates to CASSLEARDREQYF. The full variable domain, in which reference TRBV11-2 and TRBJ2-7 provide the parts outside the CDR3, is EAGVAQSPRYKIIEKRQSVAFWCNPISGHATLYWYQQILGQGPKLLIQFQNNGVVDDSQLPKDRFSAERLKGVDSTLKIQPAKLEDSAVYLCASSLEARDREQYFGPGTRLTVT.

The table lists this clone with a few counts. The rearrangement uses TRBV6-5 and TRBJ1-2; weak D call: TRBD1 (6 bases). The CDR3 is 13 amino acids. Germline V gene lookup returns CDR1 MNHEY and CDR2 SVGAGI. Deletions cut 2 bases from V and 5 bases from J, with 9 bases between. The CDR3 is CASSYDRQYGYTF. Here the CDR3 DNA reads TGTGCCAGCAGTTACGACAGGCAGTATGGCTACACCTTC.

The V call is TRBV7-8, the J call TRBJ1-1, with a tentative D call TRBD1 (5 bases). Germline values: CDR1 SGHVS, CDR2 FQNEAQ. The CDR3 contains 13 residues. With 1 base removed from V and 11 bases from J, the gap between germline ends came to 14 bases. The CDR3 is CASSLEEGVRAFF. The CDR3 region has the DNA TGTGCCAGCAGCTTAGAGGAAGGGGTAAGGGCTTTCTTT.

This chain uses TRBV7-3 with TRBJ2-2; no clear D gene. The CDR3 is 15 amino acids. CDR1 is SGHTA, CDR2 FQGTGA, per germline. V lost 4 bases to trimming and J lost 6 bases, with 15 bases between them. The CDR3 DNA reads as TGTGCCAGCAGCTCCAAGGCCGGGTTCGCCGGGGAGCTGTTTTTT. It is translated as CASSSKAGFAGELFF.

This clone occurred a few times. The chain employs TRBV12-3 or TRBV12-4 and TRBJ2-1; the D gene is possibly TRBD1 (5 bases). The CDR3 is 13 residues long. With 8 bases removed from V and 2 bases from J, the gap between germline ends came to 10 bases. CDR3 protein: CASGHPTYNEQFF. CDR3 coding DNA: TGTGCCAGCGGACACCCGACCTACAATGAGCAGTTCTTC.

This chain links TRBV2 with TRBJ1-4; 10 bases match TRBD1. The junction had 1 base not matched to a gene; V was cut back by 6 bases and J by 3 bases. The CDR3 length is 14 residues. Germline V CDR1 and CDR2: SNHLY, FYNNEI. CDR3 nucleotide sequence: TGTGCCAGCAGGGACAGGGGGGCTAATGAAAAACTGTTTTTT. It codes for CASRDRGANEKLFF.

This clone was detected a few times. A junction end diverges from the germline sequence, so it may reflect a read error. The V call is TRBV27, the J call TRBJ1-5; D is perhaps TRBD1 (5 bases). Germline lookup yields CDR1 MNHEY and CDR2 SMNVEV (reference sequence). The CDR3 contains 13 residues. The CDR3 DNA is TGTGCCAGCAGTTGGACATACAATCAACCCCAGCATTTT. Amino acid sequence: CASSWTYNQPQHF.

The CDR3 is CASSPRQGRETQYF. The CDR3 DNA is TGTGCCAGCAGCCCGCGGCAGGGTCGAGAGACCCAGTACTTC. The chain combines TRBV7-3 with TRBJ2-5; tentative D call: TRBD1 (5 bases). This CDR3 has 14 residues. Germline V gives CDR1 SGHTA, CDR2 FQGTGA. With 5 bases removed from V and 4 bases from J, the gap between germline ends came to 14 bases.

This clone was detected only a few times. The V and J genes are TRBV7-9 and TRBJ2-1; D not certain. The CDR3 has 15 residues. Germline assignment: CDR1 SEHNR and CDR2 FQNEAQ (reference sequence). Trimming removed 0 bases from V and 4 bases from J, with 10 bases in between. The CDR3 DNA reads as TGTGCCAGCAGCTTAGCGCCCCAGACTTACAATGAGCAGTTCTTC. It specifies CASSLAPQTYNEQFF.

J is TRBJ2-7 and V is TRBV28, with 7 bases that match TRBD1. The junction had 6 bases not matched to a gene; V was cut back by 11 bases and J by 2 bases. In germline, CDR1 is MDHEN, CDR2 SYDVKM. CDR3 length: 12 residues. The CDR3 DNA reads as TGTGCCCTAGGGGGCAGTACCTACGAGCAGTACTTC. Encoded protein: CALGGSTYEQYF. The entire variable domain, with the rest obtained from reference TRBV28 and TRBJ2-7, is as follows: DVKVTQSSRYLVKRTGEKVFLECVQDMDHENMFWYRQDPGLGLRLIYFSYDVKMKEKGDIPEGYSVSREKKERFSLILESASTNQTSMYLCALGGSTYEQYFGPGTRLTVT.

This clone is a singleton in its sample. The chain has TRBV6-2 or TRBV6-3 and TRBJ2-3; the match to TRBD2 covers 7 bases. Germline V CDR1 and CDR2: MNHEY, SVGEGT. This CDR3 region has 16 residues. Trimming at V came to 0 bases and at J to 2 bases, leaving 5 bases not matched to a gene. CDR3 sequence reads: CASSYSSGTVTDTQYF. The CDR3 DNA follows: TGTGCCAGCAGTTACTCGAGCGGGACCGTCACAGATACGCAGTATTTT.